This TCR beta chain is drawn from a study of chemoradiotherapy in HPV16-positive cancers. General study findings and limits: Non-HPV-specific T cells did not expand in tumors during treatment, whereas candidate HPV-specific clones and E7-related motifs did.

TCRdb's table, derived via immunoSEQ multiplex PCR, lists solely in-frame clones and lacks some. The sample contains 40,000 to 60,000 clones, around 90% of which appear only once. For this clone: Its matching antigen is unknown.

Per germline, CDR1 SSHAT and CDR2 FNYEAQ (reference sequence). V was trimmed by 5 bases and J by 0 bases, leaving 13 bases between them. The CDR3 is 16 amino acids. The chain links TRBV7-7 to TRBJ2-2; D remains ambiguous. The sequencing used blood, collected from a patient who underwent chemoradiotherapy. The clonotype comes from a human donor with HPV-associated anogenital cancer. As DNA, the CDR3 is TGTGCCAGCAGCATGAGTGCGGCTACGAACACCGGGGAGCTGTTTTTT. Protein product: CASSMSAATNTGELFF. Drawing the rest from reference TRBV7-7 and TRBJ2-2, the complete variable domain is GAGVSQSPRYKVTKRGQDVTLRCDPISSHATLYWYQQALGQGPEFLTYFNYEAQPDKSGLPSDRFSAERPEGSISTLTIQRTEQRDSAMYRCASSMSAATNTGELFFGEGSRLTVL.